This TCR beta chain was identified during a study of vaccination and CD4 T cells after COVID-19. V dropped 4 bases and J dropped 0 bases, with 25 bases sitting between them. Germline loops: CDR1 DFQATT, CDR2 SNEGSKA (reference sequence). The CDR3 has 19 amino acids. The Oncomine TCR Beta short-read assay sequenced DNA from cultured CD4+ T cells. TCRdb reprocessed the PCR reads with MiXCR, giving one entry per CDR3 protein. The table shows about 14,000 distinct CDR3 sequences, with 29% occurring only once. The treatment here: roughly ten-day PBMC culture with coronavirus spike peptide pools or control peptides (ViraFEST assay). Judged by abundance, this clonotype is large. Its antigen is not identified.

The receptor's source is a human donor who received a COVID-19 vaccine. This chain connects TRBV20-1 to TRBJ2-4; a weak D match, TRBD2 (7 bases). Specimen: CD4+ T cells from blood, cultured in vitro, collected before SARS-CoV-2 vaccination. This CDR3 is CSAKDGQTAGTLAKNIQYF. The CDR3, as DNA: TGCAGTGCTAAAGACGGTCAGACAGCGGGGACACTAGCCAAAAACATTCAGTACTTC.